This T cell receptor (beta chain) was observed in a study of CD8 T cells in cerebrospinal fluid in Alzheimer's disease. Per germline, CDR1 SNHLY and CDR2 FYNNEI. This CDR3 contains 14 residues. According to its frequency, this clonotype is medium-sized. TCRdb re-called the 10x single-cell sequencing reads; every CDR3 protein appears as one record, without DNA. Its listing shows approximately 670 distinct CDR3 sequences. The receptor was derived from a human donor in good health. The chain uses TRBV2 and TRBJ2-5. The sample comprised cerebrospinal fluid. The CDR3 loop reads CASSKATAAETQYF.